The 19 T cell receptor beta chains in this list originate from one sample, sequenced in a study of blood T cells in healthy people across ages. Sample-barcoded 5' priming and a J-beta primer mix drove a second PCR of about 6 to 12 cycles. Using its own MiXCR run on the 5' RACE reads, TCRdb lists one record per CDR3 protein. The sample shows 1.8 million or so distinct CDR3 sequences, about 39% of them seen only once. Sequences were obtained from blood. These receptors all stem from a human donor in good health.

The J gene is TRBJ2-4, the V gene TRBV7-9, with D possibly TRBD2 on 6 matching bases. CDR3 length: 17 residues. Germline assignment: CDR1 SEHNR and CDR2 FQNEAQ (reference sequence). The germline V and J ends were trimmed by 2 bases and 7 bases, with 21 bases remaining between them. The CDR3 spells CASSLYPSRGRGNIQYF. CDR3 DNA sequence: TGTGCCAGCAGCTTATATCCCTCGCGGGGCCGGGGGAACATTCAGTACTTC.

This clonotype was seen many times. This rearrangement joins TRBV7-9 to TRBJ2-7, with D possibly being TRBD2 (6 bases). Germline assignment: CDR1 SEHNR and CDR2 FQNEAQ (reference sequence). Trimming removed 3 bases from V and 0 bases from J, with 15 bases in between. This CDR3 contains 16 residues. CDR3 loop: CASSFDVGRPSYEQYF. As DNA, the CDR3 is TGTGCCAGCAGCTTTGACGTGGGGAGGCCCTCCTACGAGCAGTACTTC.

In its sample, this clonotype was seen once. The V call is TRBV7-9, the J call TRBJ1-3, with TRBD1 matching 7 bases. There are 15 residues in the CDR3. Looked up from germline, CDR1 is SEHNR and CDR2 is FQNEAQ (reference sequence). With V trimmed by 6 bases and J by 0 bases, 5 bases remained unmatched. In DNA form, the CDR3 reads TGTGCCAGCAGTTCCGGACAGGTCTCTGGAAACACCATATATTTT. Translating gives CASSSGQVSGNTIYF.

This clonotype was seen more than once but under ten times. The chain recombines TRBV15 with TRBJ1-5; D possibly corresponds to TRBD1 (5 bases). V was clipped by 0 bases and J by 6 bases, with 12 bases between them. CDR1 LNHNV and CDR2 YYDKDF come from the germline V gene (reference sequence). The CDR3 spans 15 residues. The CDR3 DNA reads TGTGCCACCAGCAGAGATTTGGGGGGGGTTCAGCCCCAGCATTTT. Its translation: CATSRDLGGVQPQHF.

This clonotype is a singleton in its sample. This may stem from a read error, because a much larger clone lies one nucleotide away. CDR3 coding DNA: TGCGCCAGCAGCCTAGGAGGGGAGGAATCACCCCTCCACTTT. This sequence encodes CASSLGGEESPLHF. The chain couples TRBV4-3 to TRBJ1-6, with D possibly TRBD1 on 5 matching bases. V lost 4 bases and J 10 bases, leaving 14 bases between the germline ends. CDR1 and CDR2 (germline): LGHNA, YSLEER. The CDR3 sequence is 14 residues long.

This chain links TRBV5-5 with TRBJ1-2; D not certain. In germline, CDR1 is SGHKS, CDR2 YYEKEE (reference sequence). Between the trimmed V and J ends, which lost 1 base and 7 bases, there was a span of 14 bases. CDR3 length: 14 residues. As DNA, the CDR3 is TGTGCCAGCAGCTTGAACGGGGTCGAAGGTGGCTACACCTTC. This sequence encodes CASSLNGVEGGYTF.

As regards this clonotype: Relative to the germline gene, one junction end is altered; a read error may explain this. The CDR3 DNA reads as TGTGCCAGTAGTTTATTGGGGGGGGGACTCTTCTGGGGCGAGCAGTACTTC. Its translation: CASSLLGGGLFWGEQYF. The chain employs TRBV12-3 or TRBV12-4 and TRBJ2-5; 7 positions agree with TRBD2. The J call may not be correct, given that the DNA end is closer to TRBJ2-7. This CDR3 is 17 amino acids long.

This CDR3 is CASSAQDGHTGELFF. DNA for the CDR3: TGTGCCAGCAGTGCCCAGGACGGTCACACCGGGGAGCTGTTTTTT. The chain joins TRBV6-4 to TRBJ2-2; no clear D gene. The CDR3 length is 15 residues. Germline lookup yields CDR1 MRHNA and CDR2 SNTAGT. V gave up 4 bases and J gave up 3 bases, with 12 bases separating them.

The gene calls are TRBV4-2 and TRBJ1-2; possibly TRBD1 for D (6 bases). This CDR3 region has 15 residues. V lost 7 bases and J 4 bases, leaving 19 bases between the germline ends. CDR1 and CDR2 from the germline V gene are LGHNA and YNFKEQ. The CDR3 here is CASNPPGTSIYGYTF. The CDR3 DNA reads TGTGCCAGCAACCCTCCCGGGACATCCATCTATGGCTACACCTTC.

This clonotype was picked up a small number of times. DNA for the CDR3: TGTGCCAGCAGTTGGGACAGAAGCGAAAAACTGTTTTTT. This encodes CASSWDRSEKLFF. The chain has TRBV11-1 and TRBJ1-4; TRBD1 aligns across 7 bases. The CDR3 has 13 amino acids. Trimming removed 6 bases from V and 8 bases from J; junction bases left unmatched: 6. Germline assignment: CDR1 SGHAT and CDR2 FQDESV (reference sequence).

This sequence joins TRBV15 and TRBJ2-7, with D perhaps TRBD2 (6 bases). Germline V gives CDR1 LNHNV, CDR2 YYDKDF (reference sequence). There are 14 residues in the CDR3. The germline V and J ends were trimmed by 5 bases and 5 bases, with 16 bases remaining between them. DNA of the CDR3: TGTGCCACCAGCCTCGACCTGGGAGGCCACGAGCAGTACTTC. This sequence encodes CATSLDLGGHEQYF. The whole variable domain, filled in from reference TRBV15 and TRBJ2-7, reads DAMVIQNPRYQVTQFGKPVTLSCSQTLNHNVMYWYQQKSSQAPKLLFHYYDKDFNNEADTPDNFQSRRPNTSFCFLDIRSPGLGDTAMYLCATSLDLGGHEQYFGPGTRLTVT.

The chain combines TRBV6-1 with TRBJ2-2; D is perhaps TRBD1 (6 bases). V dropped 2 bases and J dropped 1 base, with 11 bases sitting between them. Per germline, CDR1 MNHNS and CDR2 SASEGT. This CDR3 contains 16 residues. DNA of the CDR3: TGTGCCAGCAGTGAACAGGGGAATCTGAACACCGGGGAGCTGTTTTTT. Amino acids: CASSEQGNLNTGELFF.

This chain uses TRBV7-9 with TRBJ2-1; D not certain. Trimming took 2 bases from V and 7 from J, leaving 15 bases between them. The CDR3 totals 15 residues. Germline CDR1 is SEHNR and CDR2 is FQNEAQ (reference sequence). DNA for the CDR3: TGTGCCAGCAGCTTATTATCAGGTCCCATTAATGAGCAGTTCTTC. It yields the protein CASSLLSGPINEQFF.

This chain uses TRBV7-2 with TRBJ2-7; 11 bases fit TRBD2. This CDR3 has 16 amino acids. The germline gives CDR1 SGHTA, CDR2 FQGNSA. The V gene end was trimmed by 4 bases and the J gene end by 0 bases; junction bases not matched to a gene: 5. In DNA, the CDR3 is TGTGCCAGCAGCTCCAAGGGACTAGCGGCCTCCTACGAGCAGTACTTC. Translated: CASSSKGLAASYEQYF.

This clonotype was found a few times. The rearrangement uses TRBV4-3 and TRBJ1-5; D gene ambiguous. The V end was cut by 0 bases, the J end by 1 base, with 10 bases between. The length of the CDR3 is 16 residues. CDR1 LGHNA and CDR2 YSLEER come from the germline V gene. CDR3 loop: CASSQDRGLSNQPQHF. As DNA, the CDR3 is TGCGCCAGCAGCCAAGACCGCGGGTTGAGCAATCAGCCCCAGCATTTT.

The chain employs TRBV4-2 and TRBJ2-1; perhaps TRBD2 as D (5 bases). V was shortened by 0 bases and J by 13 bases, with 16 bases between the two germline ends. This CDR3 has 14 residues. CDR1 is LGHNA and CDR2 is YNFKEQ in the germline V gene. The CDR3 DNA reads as TGTGCCAGCAGCCAAGATTGGAGCGGTGAGACCCAGTTCTTC. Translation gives CASSQDWSGETQFF.

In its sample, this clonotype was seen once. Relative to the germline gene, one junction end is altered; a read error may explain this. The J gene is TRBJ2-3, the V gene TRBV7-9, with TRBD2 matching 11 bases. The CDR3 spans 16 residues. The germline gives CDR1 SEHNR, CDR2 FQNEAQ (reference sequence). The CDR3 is CTSRRLAGFLTDTQYF. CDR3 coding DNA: TGTACCAGCAGGCGACTAGCGGGGTTCCTCACAGATACGCAGTATTTT.

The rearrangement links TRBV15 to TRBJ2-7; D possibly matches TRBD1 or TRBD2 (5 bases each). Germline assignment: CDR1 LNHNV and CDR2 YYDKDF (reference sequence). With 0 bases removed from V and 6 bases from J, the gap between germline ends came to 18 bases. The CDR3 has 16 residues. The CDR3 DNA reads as TGTGCCACCAGCAGAGATCTAGGCGTCAGGGCGGGCGAGCAGTACTTC. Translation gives CATSRDLGVRAGEQYF.

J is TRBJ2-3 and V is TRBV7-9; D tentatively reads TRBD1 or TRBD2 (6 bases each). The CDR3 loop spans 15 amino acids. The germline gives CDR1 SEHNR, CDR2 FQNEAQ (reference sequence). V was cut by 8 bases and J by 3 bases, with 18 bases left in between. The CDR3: CASVLGGHITDTQYF. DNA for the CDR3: TGTGCCAGCGTCTTGGGGGGACACATTACAGATACGCAGTATTTT.